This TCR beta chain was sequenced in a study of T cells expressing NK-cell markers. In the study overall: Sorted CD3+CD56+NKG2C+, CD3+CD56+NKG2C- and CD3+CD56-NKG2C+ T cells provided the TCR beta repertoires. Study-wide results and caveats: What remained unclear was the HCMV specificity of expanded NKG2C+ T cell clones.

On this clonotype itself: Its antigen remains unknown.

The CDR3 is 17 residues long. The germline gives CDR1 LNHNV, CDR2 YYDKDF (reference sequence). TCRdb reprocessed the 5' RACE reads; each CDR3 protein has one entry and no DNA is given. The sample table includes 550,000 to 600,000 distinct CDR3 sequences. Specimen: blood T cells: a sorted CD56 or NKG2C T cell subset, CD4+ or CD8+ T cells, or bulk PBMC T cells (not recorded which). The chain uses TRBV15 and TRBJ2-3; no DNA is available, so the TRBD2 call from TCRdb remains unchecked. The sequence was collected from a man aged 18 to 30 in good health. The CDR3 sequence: CATSGYTASGGTDTQYF.